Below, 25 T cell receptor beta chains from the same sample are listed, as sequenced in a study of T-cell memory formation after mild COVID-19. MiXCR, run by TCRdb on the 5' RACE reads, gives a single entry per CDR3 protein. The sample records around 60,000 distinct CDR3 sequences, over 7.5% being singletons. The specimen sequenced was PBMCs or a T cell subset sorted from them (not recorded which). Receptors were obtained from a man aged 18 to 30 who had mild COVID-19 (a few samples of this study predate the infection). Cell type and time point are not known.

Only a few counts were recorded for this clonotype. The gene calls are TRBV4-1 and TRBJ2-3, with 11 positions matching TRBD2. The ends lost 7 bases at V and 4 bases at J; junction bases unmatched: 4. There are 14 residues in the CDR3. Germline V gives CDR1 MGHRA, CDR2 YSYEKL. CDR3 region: CASNSGGGPDTQYF. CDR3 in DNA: TGCGCCAGCAATAGCGGGGGGGGCCCAGATACGCAGTATTTT.

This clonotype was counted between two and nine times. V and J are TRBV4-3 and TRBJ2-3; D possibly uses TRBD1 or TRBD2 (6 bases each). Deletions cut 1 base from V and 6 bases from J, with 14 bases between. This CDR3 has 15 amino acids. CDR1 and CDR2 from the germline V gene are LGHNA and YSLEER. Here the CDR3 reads CASSQVRGVGDTQYF. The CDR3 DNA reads TGCGCCAGCAGCCAAGTTAGGGGGGTGGGGGATACGCAGTATTTT.

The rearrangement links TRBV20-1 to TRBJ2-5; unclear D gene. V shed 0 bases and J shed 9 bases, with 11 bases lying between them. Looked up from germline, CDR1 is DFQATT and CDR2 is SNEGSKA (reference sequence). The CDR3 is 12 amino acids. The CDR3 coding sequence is TGCAGTGCTAGAGATCCCCCGGCGGCCCAGTACTTC. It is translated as CSARDPPAAQYF.

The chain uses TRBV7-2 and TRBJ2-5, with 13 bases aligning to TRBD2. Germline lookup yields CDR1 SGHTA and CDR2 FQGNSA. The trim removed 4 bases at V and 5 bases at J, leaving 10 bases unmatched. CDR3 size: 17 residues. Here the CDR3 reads CASSWGGTSGIGETQYF. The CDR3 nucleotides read TGTGCCAGCAGCTGGGGGGGGACTAGCGGGATCGGTGAGACCCAGTACTTC.

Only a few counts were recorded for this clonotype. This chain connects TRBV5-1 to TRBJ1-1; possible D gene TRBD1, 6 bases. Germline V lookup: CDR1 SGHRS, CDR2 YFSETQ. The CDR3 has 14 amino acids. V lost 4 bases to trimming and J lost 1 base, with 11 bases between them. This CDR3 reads CASSIGQPNTEAFF. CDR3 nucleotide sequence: TGCGCCAGCAGCATCGGACAGCCGAACACTGAAGCTTTCTTT.

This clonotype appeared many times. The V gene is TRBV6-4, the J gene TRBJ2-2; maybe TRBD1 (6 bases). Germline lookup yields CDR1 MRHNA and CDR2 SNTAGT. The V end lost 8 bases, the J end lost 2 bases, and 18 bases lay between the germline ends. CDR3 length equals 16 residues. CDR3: CASPGHITSNTGELFF. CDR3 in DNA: TGTGCCAGCCCGGGACACATTACCTCTAACACCGGGGAGCTGTTTTTT.

The CDR3: CSVGTAGGQPQHF. In DNA, the CDR3 is TGCAGCGTTGGAACCGCGGGAGGTCAGCCCCAGCATTTT. The rearrangement joins TRBV29-1 to TRBJ1-5, with no clear D. The CDR3 runs to 13 residues. Germline CDR1 SQVTM, CDR2 ANQGSEA. Trimming cost V 4 bases and J 6 bases, with 13 bases left between them.

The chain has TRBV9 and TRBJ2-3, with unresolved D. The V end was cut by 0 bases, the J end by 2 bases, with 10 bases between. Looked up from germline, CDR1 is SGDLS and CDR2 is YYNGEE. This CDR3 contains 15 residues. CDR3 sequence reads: CASSVDHPLTDTQYF. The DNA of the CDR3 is TGTGCCAGCAGCGTAGATCATCCTCTCACAGATACGCAGTATTTT.

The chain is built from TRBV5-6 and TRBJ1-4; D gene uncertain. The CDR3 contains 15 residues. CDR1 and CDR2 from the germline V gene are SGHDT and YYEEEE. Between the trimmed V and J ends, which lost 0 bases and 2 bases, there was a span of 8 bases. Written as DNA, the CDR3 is TGTGCCAGCAGCTTGGTACTCGGGACTAATGAAAAACTGTTTTTT. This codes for CASSLVLGTNEKLFF.

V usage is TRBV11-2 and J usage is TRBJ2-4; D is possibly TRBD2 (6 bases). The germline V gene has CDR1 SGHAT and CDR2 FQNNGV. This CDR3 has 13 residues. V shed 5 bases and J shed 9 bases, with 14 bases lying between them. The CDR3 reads CASSPEEGPIQYF. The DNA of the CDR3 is TGTGCCAGCAGCCCAGAGGAGGGTCCCATTCAGTACTTC.

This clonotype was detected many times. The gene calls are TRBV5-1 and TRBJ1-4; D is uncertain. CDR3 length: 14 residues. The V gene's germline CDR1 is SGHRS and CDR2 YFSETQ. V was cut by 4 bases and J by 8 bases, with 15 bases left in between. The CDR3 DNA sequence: TGCGCCAGCAGCCCCAGACCGGAAGGAGAAAAACTGTTTTTT. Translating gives CASSPRPEGEKLFF.

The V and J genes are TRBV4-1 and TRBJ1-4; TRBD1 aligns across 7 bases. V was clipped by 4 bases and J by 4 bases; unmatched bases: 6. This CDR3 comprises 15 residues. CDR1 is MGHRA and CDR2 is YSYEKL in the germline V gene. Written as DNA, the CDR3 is TGCGCCAGCAGCCTCGAAAGGGGGCTTAATGAAAAACTGTTTTTT. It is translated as CASSLERGLNEKLFF.

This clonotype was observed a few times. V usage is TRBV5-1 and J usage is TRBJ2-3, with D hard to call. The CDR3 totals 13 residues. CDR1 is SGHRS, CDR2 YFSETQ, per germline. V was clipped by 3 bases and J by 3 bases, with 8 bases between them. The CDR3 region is CASSSYSTDTQYF. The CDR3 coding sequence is TGCGCCAGCAGCTCATACTCGACAGATACGCAGTATTTT. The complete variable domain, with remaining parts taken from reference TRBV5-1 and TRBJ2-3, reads KAGVTQTPRYLIKTRGQQVTLSCSPISGHRSVSWYQQTPGQGLQFLFEYFSETQRNKGNFPGRFSGRQFSNSRSEMNVSTLELGDSALYLCASSSYSTDTQYFGPGTRLTVL.

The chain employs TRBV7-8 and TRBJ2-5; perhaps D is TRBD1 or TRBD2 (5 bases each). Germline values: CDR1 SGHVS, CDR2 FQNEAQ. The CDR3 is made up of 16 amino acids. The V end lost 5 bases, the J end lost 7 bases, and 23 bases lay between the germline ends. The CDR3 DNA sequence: TGTGCCAGCAGCCCACCAGGTTCCGGGGCCCGGGGGACCCAGTACTTC. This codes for CASSPPGSGARGTQYF. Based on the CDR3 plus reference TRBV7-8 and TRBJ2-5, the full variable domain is GAGVSQSPRYKVAKRGQDVALRCDPISGHVSLFWYQQALGQGPEFLTYFQNEAQLDKSGLPSDRFFAERPEGSVSTLKIQRTQQEDSAVYLCASSPPGSGARGTQYFGPGTRLLVL.

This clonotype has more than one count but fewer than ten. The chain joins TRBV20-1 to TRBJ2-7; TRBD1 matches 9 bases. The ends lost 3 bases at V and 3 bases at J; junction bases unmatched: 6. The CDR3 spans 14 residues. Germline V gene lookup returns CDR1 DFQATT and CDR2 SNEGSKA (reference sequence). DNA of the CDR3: TGCAGTGCTAGTGACAGGGGGATTAACTACGAGCAGTACTTC. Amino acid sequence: CSASDRGINYEQYF.

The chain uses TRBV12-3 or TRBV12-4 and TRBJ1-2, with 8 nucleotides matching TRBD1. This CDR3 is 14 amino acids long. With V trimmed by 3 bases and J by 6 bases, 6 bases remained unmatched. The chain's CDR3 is CASSFNRGDNGYTF. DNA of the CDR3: TGTGCCAGCAGTTTTAACAGGGGGGATAATGGCTACACCTTC.

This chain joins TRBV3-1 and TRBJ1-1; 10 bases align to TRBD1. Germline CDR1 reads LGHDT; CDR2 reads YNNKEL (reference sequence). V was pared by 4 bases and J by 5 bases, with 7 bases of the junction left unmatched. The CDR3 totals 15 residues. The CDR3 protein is CASSPQMDRGTEAFF. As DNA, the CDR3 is TGTGCCAGCAGCCCCCAGATGGACAGGGGGACTGAAGCTTTCTTT. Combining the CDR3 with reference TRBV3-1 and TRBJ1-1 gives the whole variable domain DTAVSQTPKYLVTQMGNDKSIKCEQNLGHDTMYWYKQDSKKFLKIMFSYNNKELIINETVPNRFSPKSPDKAHLNLHINSLELGDSAVYFCASSPQMDRGTEAFFGQGTRLTVV.

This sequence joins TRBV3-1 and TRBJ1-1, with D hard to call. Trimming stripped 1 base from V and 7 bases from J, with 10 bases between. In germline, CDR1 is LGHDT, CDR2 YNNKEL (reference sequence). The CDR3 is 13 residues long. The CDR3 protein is CASSQGVPGEAFF. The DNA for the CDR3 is TGTGCCAGCAGCCAAGGGGTACCAGGTGAAGCTTTCTTT.

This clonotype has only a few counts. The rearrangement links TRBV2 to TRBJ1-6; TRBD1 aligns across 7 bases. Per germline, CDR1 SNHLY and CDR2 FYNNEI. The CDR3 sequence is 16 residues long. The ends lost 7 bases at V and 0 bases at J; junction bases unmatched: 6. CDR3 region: CASKTGVSSYNSPLHF. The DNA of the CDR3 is TGTGCCAGCAAAACAGGGGTCAGCTCCTATAATTCACCCCTCCACTTT.

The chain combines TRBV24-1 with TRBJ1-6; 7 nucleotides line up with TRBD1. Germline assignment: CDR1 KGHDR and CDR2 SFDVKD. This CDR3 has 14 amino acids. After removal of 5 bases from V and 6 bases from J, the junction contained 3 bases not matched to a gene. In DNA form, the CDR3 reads TGTGCCACCAGTGGAGACAGGGTTAATTCACCCCTCCACTTT. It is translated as CATSGDRVNSPLHF.

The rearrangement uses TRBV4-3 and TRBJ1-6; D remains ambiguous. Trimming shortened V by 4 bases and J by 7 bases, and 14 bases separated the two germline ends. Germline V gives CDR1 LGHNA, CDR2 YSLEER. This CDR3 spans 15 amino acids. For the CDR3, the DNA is TGCGCCAGCAGCCCGTGGTACAGCCAAAATTCACCCCTCCACTTT. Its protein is CASSPWYSQNSPLHF.

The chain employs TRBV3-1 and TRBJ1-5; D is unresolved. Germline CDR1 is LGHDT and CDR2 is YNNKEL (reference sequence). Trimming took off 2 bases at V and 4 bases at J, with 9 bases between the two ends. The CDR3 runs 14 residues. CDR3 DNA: TGTGCCAGCAGCCAATCAGGACTGAATCAGCCCCAGCATTTT. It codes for CASSQSGLNQPQHF. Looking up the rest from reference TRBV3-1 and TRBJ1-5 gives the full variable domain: DTAVSQTPKYLVTQMGNDKSIKCEQNLGHDTMYWYKQDSKKFLKIMFSYNNKELIINETVPNRFSPKSPDKAHLNLHINSLELGDSAVYFCASSQSGLNQPQHFGDGTRLSIL.

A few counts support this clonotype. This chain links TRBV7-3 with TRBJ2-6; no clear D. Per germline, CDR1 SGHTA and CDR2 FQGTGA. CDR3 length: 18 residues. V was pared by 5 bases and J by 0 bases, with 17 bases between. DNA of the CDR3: TGTGCCAGCAGCCCAGTTGGCGTCCTAGGCTCTGGGGCCAACGTCCTGACTTTC. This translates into CASSPVGVLGSGANVLTF.

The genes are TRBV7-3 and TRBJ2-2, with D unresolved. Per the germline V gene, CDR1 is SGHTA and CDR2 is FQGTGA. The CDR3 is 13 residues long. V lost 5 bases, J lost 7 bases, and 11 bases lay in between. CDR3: CASSPWSDGELFF. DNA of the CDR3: TGTGCCAGCAGCCCCTGGTCGGACGGGGAGCTGTTTTTT. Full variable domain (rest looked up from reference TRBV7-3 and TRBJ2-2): GAGVSQTPSNKVTEKGKYVELRCDPISGHTALYWYRQSLGQGPEFLIYFQGTGAADDSGLPNDRFFAVRPEGSVSTLKIQRTERGDSAVYLCASSPWSDGELFFGEGSRLTVL.

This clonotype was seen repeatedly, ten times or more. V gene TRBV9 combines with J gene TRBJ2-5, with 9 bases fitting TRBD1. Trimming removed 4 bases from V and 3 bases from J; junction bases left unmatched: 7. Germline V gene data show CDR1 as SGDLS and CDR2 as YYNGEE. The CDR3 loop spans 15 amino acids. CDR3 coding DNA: TGTGCCAGCAGCCAGGACAGGGGCATGGAAGAGACCCAGTACTTC. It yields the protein CASSQDRGMEETQYF. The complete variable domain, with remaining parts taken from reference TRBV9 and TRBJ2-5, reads DSGVTQTPKHLITATGQRVTLRCSPRSGDLSVYWYQQSLDQGLQFLIQYYNGEERAKGNILERFSAQQFPDLHSELNLSSLELGDSALYFCASSQDRGMEETQYFGPGTRLLVL.